The 14 T cell receptor beta chains presented below share a single source sample, sequenced in a study of cytomegalovirus exposure and HLA in healthy donors. PCR primers comprised 60 Vbeta and 13 Jbeta primers. The assay was immunoSEQ multiplex PCR, and TCRdb's table has in-frame clones only and misses some. The sample contains 60,000 to 70,000 clones, around 78% of which appear only once. The sample was PBMCs. The receptors derive from a man aged 18 to 29 in good health and CMV-seropositive.

This clone is a singleton in its sample. CDR3 region: CAWSVRVSEQFF. The DNA of the CDR3 is TGTGCCTGGAGTGTACGGGTGAGTGAGCAGTTCTTC. This chain connects TRBV30 to TRBJ2-1; D gene uncertain. The V end was cut by 0 bases, the J end by 9 bases, with 9 bases between. The CDR3 has 12 amino acids. Germline lookup yields CDR1 GTSNPN and CDR2 SVGIG (reference sequence).

This clone was seen once. The rearrangement uses TRBV7-8 and TRBJ2-1, with 10 bases lining up with TRBD2. The junction had 7 bases not matched to a gene; V was cut back by 2 bases and J by 6 bases. Germline V gives CDR1 SGHVS, CDR2 FQNEAQ. The CDR3 runs to 16 residues. The CDR3 bases are TGTGCCAGCAGCTTATTTATAGCGGGGGGCCGCAATGAGCAGTTCTTC. It yields the protein CASSLFIAGGRNEQFF.

This clone appeared once. The rearrangement links TRBV6-5 to TRBJ1-3; D is undetermined. Germline V gene data show CDR1 as MNHEY and CDR2 as SVGAGI. This CDR3 spans 15 amino acids. V lost 7 bases and J lost 0, with 13 bases in between. In DNA, the CDR3 is TGTGCCAGCACGTTTACGAGTTCCTCTGGAAACACCATATATTTT. Translation gives CASTFTSSSGNTIYF.

The J gene is TRBJ2-7, the V gene TRBV29-1; TRBD1 agrees at 8 bases. The CDR3 loop spans 12 amino acids. The germline CDR1 and CDR2 sequences are SQVTM and ANQGSEA. V gave up 7 bases and J gave up 5 bases; unmatched junction bases: 7. The CDR3 DNA reads as TGCAGCGGAGGACAGGGCGGGGACGAGCAGTACTTC. Translated, it gives CSGGQGGDEQYF.

The chain joins TRBV30 to TRBJ1-4; possibly TRBD1 for D (5 bases). The CDR3 loop spans 13 amino acids. V dropped 2 bases and J dropped 12 bases, with 16 bases sitting between them. Germline assignment: CDR1 GTSNPN and CDR2 SVGIG (reference sequence). The CDR3: CAWSYNPGDQLFF. The DNA of the CDR3 is TGTGCCTGGAGTTATAATCCGGGGGATCAACTGTTTTTT. Variable domain in full (rest from reference TRBV30 and TRBJ1-4): SQTIHQWPATLVQPVGSPLSLECTVEGTSNPNLYWYRQAAGRGLQLLFYSVGIGQISSEVPQNLSASRPQDRQFILSSKKLLLSDSGFYLCAWSYNPGDQLFFGSGTQLSVL.

Remarks on this clone: This sample includes further DNA sequences coding for the same CDR3. V and J are TRBV10-2 and TRBJ2-5, with 10 bases aligning to TRBD2. The ends lost 6 bases at V and 3 bases at J; junction bases unmatched: 1. Per germline, CDR1 WSHSY and CDR2 SAAADI. The CDR3 runs 13 residues. The CDR3 spells CASRLAGEETQYF. In DNA, the CDR3 is TGCGCCAGCAGGCTAGCGGGAGAAGAGACCCAGTACTTC.

CDR3: CASSRATEAFF. The CDR3 coding sequence is TGTGCCAGTAGTAGGGCCACTGAAGCTTTCTTT. The rearrangement uses TRBV19 and TRBJ1-1; unclear D gene. Germline lookup yields CDR1 LNHDA and CDR2 SQIVND (reference sequence). The V gene lost 4 bases and the J gene lost 4 bases, with 4 bases spanning the gap. The CDR3 loop spans 11 amino acids.

The chain recombines TRBV7-2 with TRBJ2-7, with TRBD2 matching 16 bases. Germline CDR1 SGHTA, CDR2 FQGNSA. The CDR3 loop spans 17 amino acids. The V gene end was trimmed by 5 bases and the J gene end by 5 bases; junction bases not matched to a gene: 9. CDR3 sequence reads: CASSPQGLAGGLNEQYF. The CDR3 DNA reads TGTGCCAGCAGCCCCCAGGGACTAGCGGGGGGGCTCAACGAGCAGTACTTC.

This clone was seen a few times. This chain links TRBV28 with TRBJ2-7; D possibly corresponds to TRBD1 (6 bases). The germline V gene encodes CDR1 MDHEN and CDR2 SYDVKM. This CDR3 comprises 14 residues. V shed 7 bases and J shed 1 base, with 14 bases lying between them. The CDR3 DNA follows: TGTGCCAGCACAGGGGAAGGGTTGTCCTACGAGCAGTACTTC. Its translation: CASTGEGLSYEQYF.

A few counts support this clone. This chain connects TRBV6-5 to TRBJ1-1; perhaps TRBD1 as D (6 bases). The CDR3 is 15 amino acids. CDR1 and CDR2 from the germline V gene are MNHEY and SVGAGI. Trimming removed 5 bases at V and 1 base at J, with 14 bases between. The CDR3 DNA follows: TGTGCCAGCAGTCTGTCGGGCAGGGGGAACACTGAAGCTTTCTTT. It yields the protein CASSLSGRGNTEAFF.

This clone was seen once. The chain is built from TRBV30 and TRBJ2-2, with 9 bases fitting TRBD2. The CDR3 is 17 residues long. The germline CDR1 and CDR2 sequences are GTSNPN and SVGIG (reference sequence). Trimming took 4 bases from V and 7 from J; bases not matched to a gene: 16. CDR3 in amino acids: CAWTRGAGGPVGGELFF. In nucleotides, the CDR3 is TGTGCCTGGACCAGGGGCGCGGGAGGGCCGGTCGGCGGGGAGCTGTTTTTT. Combining the CDR3 with reference TRBV30 and TRBJ2-2 gives the whole variable domain SQTIHQWPATLVQPVGSPLSLECTVEGTSNPNLYWYRQAAGRGLQLLFYSVGIGQISSEVPQNLSASRPQDRQFILSSKKLLLSDSGFYLCAWTRGAGGPVGGELFFGEGSRLTVL.

This chain connects TRBV28 to TRBJ1-5; D unresolved. Germline assignment: CDR1 MDHEN and CDR2 SYDVKM. V was cut by 3 bases and J by 0 bases, with 6 bases left in between. This CDR3 is built from 14 residues. The DNA of the CDR3 is TGTGCCAGCAGTTTTGTGAGTAGCAATCAGCCCCAGCATTTT. Translated: CASSFVSSNQPQHF.

This clone showed up just once. V and J are TRBV6-1 and TRBJ2-1; 7 bases are shared with TRBD2. The CDR3 spans 15 residues. V dropped 1 base and J dropped 0; count of bases not matched to a gene: 0. Germline values: CDR1 MNHNS, CDR2 SASEGT. CDR3 amino acids: CASSEGEGSYNEQFF. The CDR3 nucleotides are TGTGCCAGCAGTGAAGGGGAGGGCTCCTACAATGAGCAGTTCTTC.

The chain employs TRBV30 and TRBJ2-7; 8 nucleotides line up with TRBD2. This CDR3 has 14 amino acids. Germline V gene lookup returns CDR1 GTSNPN and CDR2 SVGIG (reference sequence). Losses at the gene ends were 4 bases for V and 5 bases for J; bases not matched to a gene: 10. The CDR3 region has the DNA TGTGCCTGGAAGGTTGGCGGGAGGCCCCACGAGCAGTACTTC. Translated: CAWKVGGRPHEQYF.